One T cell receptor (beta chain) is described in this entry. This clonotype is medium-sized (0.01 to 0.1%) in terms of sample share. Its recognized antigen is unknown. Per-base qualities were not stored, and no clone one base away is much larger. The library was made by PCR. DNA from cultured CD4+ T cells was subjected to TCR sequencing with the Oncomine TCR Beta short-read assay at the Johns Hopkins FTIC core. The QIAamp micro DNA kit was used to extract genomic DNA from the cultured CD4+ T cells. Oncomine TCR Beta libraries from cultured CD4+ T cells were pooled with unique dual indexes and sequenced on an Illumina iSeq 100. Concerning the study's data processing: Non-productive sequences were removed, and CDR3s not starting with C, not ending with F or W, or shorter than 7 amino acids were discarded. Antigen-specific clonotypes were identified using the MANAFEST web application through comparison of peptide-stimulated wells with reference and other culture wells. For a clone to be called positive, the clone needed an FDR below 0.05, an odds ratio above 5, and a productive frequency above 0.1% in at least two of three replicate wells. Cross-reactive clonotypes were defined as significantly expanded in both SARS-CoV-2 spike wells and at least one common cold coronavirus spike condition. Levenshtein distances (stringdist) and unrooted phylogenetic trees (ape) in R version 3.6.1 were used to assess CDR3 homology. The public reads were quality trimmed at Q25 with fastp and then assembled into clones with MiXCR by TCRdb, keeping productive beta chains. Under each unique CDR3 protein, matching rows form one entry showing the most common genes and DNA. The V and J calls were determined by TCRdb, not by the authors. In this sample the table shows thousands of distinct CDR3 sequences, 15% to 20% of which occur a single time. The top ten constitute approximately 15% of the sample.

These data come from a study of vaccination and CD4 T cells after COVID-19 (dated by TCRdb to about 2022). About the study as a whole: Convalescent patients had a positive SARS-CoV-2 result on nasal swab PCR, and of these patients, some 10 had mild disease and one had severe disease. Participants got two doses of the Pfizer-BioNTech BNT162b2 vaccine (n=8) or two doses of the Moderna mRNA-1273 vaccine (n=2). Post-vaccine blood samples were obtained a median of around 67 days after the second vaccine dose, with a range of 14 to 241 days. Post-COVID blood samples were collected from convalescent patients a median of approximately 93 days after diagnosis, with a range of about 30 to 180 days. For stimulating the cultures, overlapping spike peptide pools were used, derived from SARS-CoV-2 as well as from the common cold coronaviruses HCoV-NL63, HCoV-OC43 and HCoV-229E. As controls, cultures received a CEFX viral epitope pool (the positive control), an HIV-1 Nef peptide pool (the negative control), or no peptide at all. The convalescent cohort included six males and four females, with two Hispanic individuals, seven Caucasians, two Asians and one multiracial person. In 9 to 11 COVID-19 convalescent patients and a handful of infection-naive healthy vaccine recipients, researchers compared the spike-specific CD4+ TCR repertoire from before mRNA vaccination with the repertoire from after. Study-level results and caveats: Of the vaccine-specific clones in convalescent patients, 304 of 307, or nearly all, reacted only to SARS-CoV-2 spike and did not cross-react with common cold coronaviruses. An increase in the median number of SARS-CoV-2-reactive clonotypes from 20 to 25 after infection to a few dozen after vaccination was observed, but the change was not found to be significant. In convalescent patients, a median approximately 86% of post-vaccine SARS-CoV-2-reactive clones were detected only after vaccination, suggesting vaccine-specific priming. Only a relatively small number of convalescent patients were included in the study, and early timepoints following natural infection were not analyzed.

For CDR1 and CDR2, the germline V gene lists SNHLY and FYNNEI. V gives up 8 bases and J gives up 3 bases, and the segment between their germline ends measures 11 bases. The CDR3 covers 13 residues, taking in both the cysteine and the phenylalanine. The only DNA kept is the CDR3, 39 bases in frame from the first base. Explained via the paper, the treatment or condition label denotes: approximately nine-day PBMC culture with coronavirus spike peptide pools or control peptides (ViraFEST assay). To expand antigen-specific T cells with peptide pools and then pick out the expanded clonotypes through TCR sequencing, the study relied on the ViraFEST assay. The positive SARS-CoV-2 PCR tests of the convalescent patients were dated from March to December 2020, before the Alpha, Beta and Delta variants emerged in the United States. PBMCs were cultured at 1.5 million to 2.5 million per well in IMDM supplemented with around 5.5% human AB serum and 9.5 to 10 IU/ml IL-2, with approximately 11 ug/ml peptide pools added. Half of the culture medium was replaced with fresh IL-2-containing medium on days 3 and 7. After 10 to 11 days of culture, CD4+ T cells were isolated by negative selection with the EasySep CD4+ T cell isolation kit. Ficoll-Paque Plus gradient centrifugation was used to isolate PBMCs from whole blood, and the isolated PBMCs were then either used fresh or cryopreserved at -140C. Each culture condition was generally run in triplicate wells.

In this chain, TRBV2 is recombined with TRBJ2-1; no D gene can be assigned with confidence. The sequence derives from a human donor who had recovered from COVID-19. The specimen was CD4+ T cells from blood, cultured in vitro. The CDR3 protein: CASRNRVYNEQFF. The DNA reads TGTGCCAGCCGCAACCGAGTCTACAATGAGCAGTTCTTC.